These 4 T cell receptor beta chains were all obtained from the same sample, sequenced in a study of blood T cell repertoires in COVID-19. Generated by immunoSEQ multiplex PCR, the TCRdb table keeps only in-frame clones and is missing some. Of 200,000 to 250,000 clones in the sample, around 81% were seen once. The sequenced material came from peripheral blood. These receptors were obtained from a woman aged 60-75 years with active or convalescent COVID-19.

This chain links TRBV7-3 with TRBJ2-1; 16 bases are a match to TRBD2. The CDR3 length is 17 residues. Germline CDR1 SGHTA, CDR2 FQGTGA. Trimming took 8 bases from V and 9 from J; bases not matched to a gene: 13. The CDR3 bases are TGTGCCAGCCCCGACCCGGGACTAGCGGGAGGGCCTAGTGAGCAGTTCTTC. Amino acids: CASPDPGLAGGPSEQFF.

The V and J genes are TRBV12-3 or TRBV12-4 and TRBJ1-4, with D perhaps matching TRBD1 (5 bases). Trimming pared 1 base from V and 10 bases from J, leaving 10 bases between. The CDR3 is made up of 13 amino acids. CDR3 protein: CASSLGGSGKLFF. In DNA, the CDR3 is TGTGCCAGCAGTTTAGGGGGCTCTGGAAAACTGTTTTTT.

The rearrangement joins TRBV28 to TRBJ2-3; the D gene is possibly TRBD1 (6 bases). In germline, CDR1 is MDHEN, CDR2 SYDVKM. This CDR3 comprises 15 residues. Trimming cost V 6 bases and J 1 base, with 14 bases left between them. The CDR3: CASSRGVDGTDTQYF. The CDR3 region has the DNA TGTGCCAGCAGCAGGGGAGTGGACGGCACAGATACGCAGTATTTT.

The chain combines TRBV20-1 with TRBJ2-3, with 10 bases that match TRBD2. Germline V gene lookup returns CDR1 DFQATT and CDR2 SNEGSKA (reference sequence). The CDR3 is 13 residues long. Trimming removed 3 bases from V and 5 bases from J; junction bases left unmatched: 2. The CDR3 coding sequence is TGCAGTGCTAGTCTAGCGGGGGAAGATACGCAGTATTTT. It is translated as CSASLAGEDTQYF.